This TCR beta chain is drawn from a study of cytomegalovirus exposure and HLA in healthy donors. Vbeta (60) and Jbeta (13) primers were used in the PCR. Some clones are missing from TCRdb's copy, which holds only in-frame ones; the method was immunoSEQ multiplex PCR. The sample carries 150,000 to 200,000 clones, around 82% recorded once. The CDR3 extends over 12 amino acids. CDR1 and CDR2 from the germline V gene are MNHEY and SVGAGI. V lost 5 bases and J 4 bases, leaving 9 bases between the germline ends. Whole-study results and caveats: Using a false discovery rate of 0.05, a later analysis showed that approximately 17,000 TCR beta sequences were associated with HLA alleles. As was reported, the classifier diagnosed cytomegalovirus status with high specificity and sensitivity.

About this clone: Its specificity is not known.

The chain has TRBV6-5 and TRBJ2-7, with D possibly TRBD1 on 5 matching bases. Sequencing input: PBMCs. The TCR was taken from a man in his forties in good health and CMV-seronegative. In nucleotides, the CDR3 is TGTGCCAGCAGTAACCAGGGATACGAGCAGTACTTC. This gives the protein CASSNQGYEQYF.